One sample yielded the 32 T cell receptor beta chains listed below, sequenced in a study of cytomegalovirus exposure and HLA in healthy donors. The primer mix had 60 Vbeta and 13 Jbeta primers. Generated by immunoSEQ multiplex PCR, the TCRdb table keeps only in-frame clones and is missing some. The sample yields some 200,000 clones, around 75% seen once. Sequenced sample: PBMCs. These receptors all come from a male donor in good health and CMV-seropositive.

The rearrangement links TRBV7-2 to TRBJ1-1, with a tentative D call TRBD1 (6 bases). The germline V gene has CDR1 SGHTA and CDR2 FQGNSA. The CDR3 spans 17 residues. Trimming pared 5 bases from V and 1 base from J, leaving 20 bases between. CDR3 in DNA: TGTGCCAGCAGCAAGAACCTCTGGACAGCAAGGAACACTGAAGCTTTCTTT. Translated: CASSKNLWTARNTEAFF.

This chain joins TRBV5-4 and TRBJ2-7; D is unresolved. Looked up from germline, CDR1 is SGHNT and CDR2 is YYREEE (reference sequence). The CDR3 spans 14 residues. The germline V and J ends were trimmed by 0 bases and 7 bases, with 14 bases remaining between them. CDR3 sequence reads: CASSLALDGREQYF. The DNA for the CDR3 is TGTGCCAGCAGCTTGGCGCTAGACGGTCGAGAGCAGTACTTC.

This clone was seen only once. The V gene is TRBV2, the J gene TRBJ1-2, with 7 nucleotides matching TRBD1. The germline CDR1 and CDR2 sequences are SNHLY and FYNNEI. This CDR3 is built from 13 residues. Losses at the gene ends were 10 bases for V and 5 bases for J; bases not matched to a gene: 10. The CDR3 loop reads CATPGQQIYGYTF. CDR3 DNA sequence: TGTGCCACCCCGGGACAGCAAATTTATGGCTACACCTTC.

The chain joins TRBV5-4 to TRBJ2-3, with TRBD1 identical over 8 bases. This CDR3 region has 13 residues. CDR1 is SGHNT and CDR2 is YYREEE in the germline V gene (reference sequence). V gave up 4 bases and J gave up 6 bases; unmatched junction bases: 4. CDR3 sequence reads: CASSLRDRDTQYF. CDR3 DNA: TGTGCCAGCAGCCTCAGGGACAGGGATACGCAGTATTTT.

The chain combines TRBV5-1 with TRBJ1-5; D possibly corresponds to TRBD1 (6 bases). The CDR3 totals 15 residues. Germline assignment: CDR1 SGHRS and CDR2 YFSETQ. The ends were cut back, 2 bases at V and 6 bases at J, with 15 bases in the middle. CDR3 protein: CASSLEGHDSQPQHF. The CDR3 DNA reads as TGCGCCAGCAGCTTAGAGGGACATGACAGTCAGCCCCAGCATTTT.

The chain carries TRBV9 and TRBJ1-2; TRBD1 might be the D (5 bases). V lost 2 bases and J 6 bases, leaving 11 bases between the germline ends. Germline V gives CDR1 SGDLS, CDR2 YYNGEE. The CDR3 length is 13 residues. The CDR3 nucleotides are TGTGCCAGCAGCGTGGGCAGGGCGGATGGCTACACCTTC. Translation: CASSVGRADGYTF.

V usage is TRBV6-6 and J usage is TRBJ1-5, with 9 positions matching TRBD1. The germline V gene encodes CDR1 MNHNY and CDR2 SVGAGI (reference sequence). V was pared by 6 bases and J by 5 bases, with 8 bases of the junction left unmatched. CDR3 length: 15 residues. CDR3 nucleotides: TGTGCCAGCAGCCAGGGACAGGGAATTGATCAGCCCCAGCATTTT. Protein product: CASSQGQGIDQPQHF.

The chain joins TRBV7-2 to TRBJ2-7; TRBD2 matches at 12 bases. Germline CDR1 SGHTA, CDR2 FQGNSA. V lost 5 bases to trimming and J lost 5 bases; unmatched junction nucleotides: 4. The length of the CDR3 is 14 residues. The CDR3 region is CASSPTSGRNEQYF. In DNA, the CDR3 is TGTGCCAGCAGCCCTACTAGCGGGAGGAACGAGCAGTACTTC.

The rearrangement uses TRBV5-1 and TRBJ2-3; TRBD2 matches at 11 bases. Germline values: CDR1 SGHRS, CDR2 YFSETQ. CDR3 length: 16 residues. The V and J ends lost 4 bases and 4 bases, in that order; junction bases with no gene match: 8. CDR3: CASSRLAGGKADTQYF. CDR3 nucleotide sequence: TGCGCCAGCAGCCGTTTAGCGGGGGGGAAGGCAGATACGCAGTATTTT.

The J gene is TRBJ2-5, the V gene TRBV27; weak D call: TRBD2 (5 bases). The assigned J gene may be wrong: the sequence end matches TRBJ2-7 better. CDR3 length: 16 residues. Per the germline V gene, CDR1 is MNHEY and CDR2 is SMNVEV (reference sequence). Here the CDR3 reads CASSSPDLPSSYEQYF. DNA of the CDR3: TGTGCCAGCAGTTCCCCGGACTTACCAAGCTCCTACGAGCAGTACTTC.

This chain links TRBV11-2 with TRBJ1-4; D is undetermined. Trimming cost V 1 base and J 1 base, with 7 bases left between them. Germline lookup yields CDR1 SGHAT and CDR2 FQNNGV. The CDR3 length is 15 residues. CDR3 sequence reads: CASSLGFRTNEKLFF. CDR3 sequence (DNA): TGTGCCAGCAGCTTAGGTTTTCGAACTAATGAAAAACTGTTTTTT.

This clone was seen just once. One junction end disagrees with the germline gene, perhaps due to a read error. The chain uses TRBV7-9 and TRBJ2-7, with a possible D match to TRBD2 (6 bases). The germline gives CDR1 SEHNR, CDR2 FQNEAQ (reference sequence). The CDR3 loop spans 12 amino acids. CDR3 region: CSSGGNSYEQYF. The CDR3 DNA sequence: TGTTCCAGCGGAGGGAACTCCTACGAGCAGTACTTC.

This clone turned up a few times. This chain joins TRBV23-1 and TRBJ1-6; D gene uncertain. TRBV23-1 has ORF status, its function being uncertain. The CDR3 has 15 residues. V lost 9 bases and J 0 bases, leaving 12 bases between the germline ends. The CDR3 loop reads CARVLRSSYNSPLHF. The CDR3 DNA follows: TGCGCCAGGGTCCTCAGAAGCTCCTATAATTCACCCCTCCACTTT.

The chain is built from TRBV15 and TRBJ2-5; 10 bases map to TRBD1. The J call is doubtful: the DNA matches TRBJ2-7 better. The CDR3 runs to 16 residues. Looked up from germline, CDR1 is LNHNV and CDR2 is YYDKDF (reference sequence). The CDR3 coding sequence is TGTGCCACCAGCAGAGACTTCTCGGGACAGGGGTACGAGCAGTACTTC. Protein sequence: CATSRDFSGQGYEQYF.

The chain uses TRBV2 and TRBJ2-2; unclear D gene. V dropped 4 bases and J dropped 6 bases, with 15 bases sitting between them. Germline values: CDR1 SNHLY, CDR2 FYNNEI. The length of the CDR3 is 15 residues. The CDR3 DNA reads as TGTGCCAGCAGTGTAAGCCCCAACGTGGCCGGGGAGCTGTTTTTT. Translating gives CASSVSPNVAGELFF.

The rearrangement uses TRBV7-9 and TRBJ2-1; maybe TRBD1 (5 bases). The V end lost 2 bases, the J end lost 9 bases, and 11 bases lay between the germline ends. The CDR3 is made up of 13 amino acids. Germline-derived CDR1 and CDR2 are SEHNR and FQNEAQ (reference sequence). The CDR3 DNA sequence: TGTGCCAGCAGCTTACAACTGGGGCGTGAGCAGTTCTTC. This codes for CASSLQLGREQFF.

This clone was observed a handful of times. The V and J genes are TRBV6-5 and TRBJ1-1; possible D gene TRBD1, 5 bases. V was trimmed by 3 bases and J by 5 bases, leaving 13 bases between them. The CDR3 has 14 residues. Germline CDR1 is MNHEY and CDR2 is SVGAGI. The CDR3 bases are TGTGCCAGCAGTTATCAGACAGAGAGGACTGAAGCTTTCTTT. This translates into CASSYQTERTEAFF.

Written as DNA, the CDR3 is TGTGCCAGCAGCCTATTGACAGGGCCTGGCTACACCTTC. Protein product: CASSLLTGPGYTF. This sequence joins TRBV28 and TRBJ1-2; 7 bases agree with TRBD1. The germline V gene has CDR1 MDHEN and CDR2 SYDVKM. This CDR3 contains 13 residues. J gave up 7 bases and V 6 bases, and 8 bases lay outside the gene matches.

This clone was seen a few times. The V call is TRBV15, the J call TRBJ1-2, with a tentative D call TRBD1 (5 bases). The CDR3 totals 14 residues. V lost 1 base, J lost 8 bases, and 14 bases lay in between. The V gene's germline CDR1 is LNHNV and CDR2 YYDKDF (reference sequence). This CDR3 is CATSRGFGGDGYTF. CDR3 nucleotide sequence: TGTGCCACCAGCAGAGGTTTTGGGGGGGACGGCTACACCTTC.

The CDR3 here is CSVLNRDMRGYTF. The CDR3 nucleotides read TGCAGCGTTCTGAACAGGGACATGAGGGGCTACACCTTC. V is TRBV29-1 and J is TRBJ1-2, with a tentative D call TRBD1 (6 bases). CDR1 SQVTM and CDR2 ANQGSEA come from the germline V gene. V was cut by 5 bases and J by 8 bases, with 18 bases left in between. This CDR3 has 13 amino acids.

This chain uses TRBV7-2 with TRBJ1-5; 8 bases fit TRBD1. The CDR3 sequence is 17 residues long. The germline gives CDR1 SGHTA, CDR2 FQGNSA. The ends lost 1 base at V and 4 bases at J; junction bases unmatched: 9. In nucleotides, the CDR3 is TGTGCCAGCAGCTTAGGGGGGACAGGCGTTCGAAATCAGCCCCAGCATTTT. As protein: CASSLGGTGVRNQPQHF. Full variable domain (outside the CDR3, taken from reference TRBV7-2 and TRBJ1-5): GAGVSQSPSNKVTEKGKDVELRCDPISGHTALYWYRQSLGQGLEFLIYFQGNSAPDKSGLPSDRFSAERTGGSVSTLTIQRTQQEDSAVYLCASSLGGTGVRNQPQHFGDGTRLSIL.

The V gene is TRBV6-1, the J gene TRBJ2-3; 7 nucleotides line up with TRBD1. CDR3 length: 15 amino acids. V dropped 5 bases and J dropped 2; count of bases not matched to a gene: 7. CDR1 is MNHNS and CDR2 is SASEGT in the germline V gene. CDR3 sequence: CASSLTGILTDTQYF. The CDR3 coding sequence is TGTGCCAGCAGTTTGACAGGGATACTCACAGATACGCAGTATTTT.

This clone has more than one count but fewer than ten. The J gene is TRBJ2-5, the V gene TRBV27; TRBD1 aligns across 9 bases. This CDR3 comprises 17 residues. CDR1 MNHEY and CDR2 SMNVEV come from the germline V gene (reference sequence). V lost 4 bases to trimming and J lost 3 bases; unmatched junction nucleotides: 12. The CDR3, as DNA: TGTGCCAGCAGTTCCCCTACCGGGACAGGGTCTAAAGAGACCCAGTACTTC. Its protein is CASSSPTGTGSKETQYF.

There are a few counts of this clone. The chain uses TRBV19 and TRBJ2-1, with 7 bases that match TRBD1. Germline V gene data show CDR1 as LNHDA and CDR2 as SQIVND (reference sequence). This CDR3 has 16 residues. Trimming took 2 bases from V and 0 from J; bases not matched to a gene: 4. The CDR3: CASSILRGLSYNEQFF. The DNA of the CDR3 is TGTGCCAGTAGTATATTAAGGGGGCTCTCCTACAATGAGCAGTTCTTC.

The genes are TRBV7-9 and TRBJ2-5, with D unresolved. Germline loops: CDR1 SEHNR, CDR2 FQNEAQ (reference sequence). Trimming cost V 7 bases and J 7 bases, with 19 bases left between them. CDR3 length: 14 residues. In DNA form, the CDR3 reads TGTGCCAGCACCAACACTGAGCCCCCGGGGACCCAGTACTTC. Protein: CASTNTEPPGTQYF.

The chain uses TRBV6-5 and TRBJ2-2; maybe TRBD2 (5 bases). V lost 6 bases and J 3 bases, leaving 14 bases between the germline ends. Germline CDR1 and CDR2: MNHEY and SVGAGI. The CDR3 consists of 15 residues. The DNA of the CDR3 is TGTGCCAGCAGAACCCCGGGAACGGACACCGGGGAGCTGTTTTTT. Encoded protein: CASRTPGTDTGELFF.

The rearrangement joins TRBV13 to TRBJ2-7; a weak D match, TRBD2 (7 bases). This CDR3 region has 15 residues. Germline values: CDR1 PRHDT, CDR2 FYEKMQ (reference sequence). Trimming shortened V by 3 bases and J by 0 bases, and 12 bases separated the two germline ends. The chain's CDR3 is CASSFGGGGSYEQYF. CDR3 in DNA: TGTGCCAGCAGCTTCGGGGGAGGGGGCTCCTACGAGCAGTACTTC.

The V call is TRBV11-1, the J call TRBJ2-7, with a weak D call TRBD1 (6 bases). Per germline, CDR1 SGHAT and CDR2 FQDESV (reference sequence). CDR3 size: 15 residues. The ends were cut back, 1 base at V and 2 bases at J, with 12 bases in the middle. CDR3 region: CASSLGITGTYEQYF. CDR3 nucleotides: TGTGCCAGCAGCTTAGGTATTACAGGGACCTACGAGCAGTACTTC.

This clone was seen just once. This sequence joins TRBV18 and TRBJ1-6; TRBD1 is a possible D gene (5 bases). From germline, CDR1 is KGHSH and CDR2 LQKENI. The CDR3 extends over 15 amino acids. V was cut by 6 bases and J by 8 bases, with 17 bases left in between. CDR3: CASSRAGSTDSPLHF. Written as DNA, the CDR3 is TGTGCCAGCTCTCGGGCAGGGTCTACGGATTCACCCCTCCACTTT.

V usage is TRBV7-2 and J usage is TRBJ2-2; 8 bases map to TRBD2. V was clipped by 0 bases and J by 1 base; unmatched bases: 4. Germline loops: CDR1 SGHTA, CDR2 FQGNSA. The CDR3 loop spans 17 amino acids. The DNA for the CDR3 is TGTGCCAGCAGCTTAGCCCCCCGGGGGGGGAACACCGGGGAGCTGTTTTTT. This encodes CASSLAPRGGNTGELFF.

The V call is TRBV30, the J call TRBJ1-6; D unclear. Trimming shortened V by 2 bases and J by 6 bases, and 11 bases separated the two germline ends. Looked up from germline, CDR1 is GTSNPN and CDR2 is SVGIG (reference sequence). The CDR3 runs to 14 residues. As DNA, the CDR3 is TGTGCCTGGAGTTTCGACGGACTTAATTCACCCCTCCACTTT. This codes for CAWSFDGLNSPLHF.

This sequence joins TRBV5-5 and TRBJ1-5, with D unclear. CDR1 and CDR2 (germline): SGHKS, YYEKEE (reference sequence). This CDR3 has 14 amino acids. The V end lost 2 bases, the J end lost 2 bases, and 8 bases lay between the germline ends. The CDR3 sequence is CASSLSTGNQPQHF. DNA of the CDR3: TGTGCCAGCAGCTTAAGTACAGGCAATCAGCCCCAGCATTTT.